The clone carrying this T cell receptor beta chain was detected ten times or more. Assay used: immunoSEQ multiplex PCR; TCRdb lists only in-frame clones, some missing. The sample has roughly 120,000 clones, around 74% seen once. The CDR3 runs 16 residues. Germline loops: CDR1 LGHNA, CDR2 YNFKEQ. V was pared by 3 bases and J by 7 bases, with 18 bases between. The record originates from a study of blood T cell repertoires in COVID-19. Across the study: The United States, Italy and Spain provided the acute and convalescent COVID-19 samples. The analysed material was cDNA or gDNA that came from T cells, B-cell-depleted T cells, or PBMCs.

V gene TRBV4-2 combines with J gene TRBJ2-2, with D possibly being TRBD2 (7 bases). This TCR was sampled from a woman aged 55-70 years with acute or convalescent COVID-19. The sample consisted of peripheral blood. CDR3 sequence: CASSQGGREQGGELFF. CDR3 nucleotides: TGTGCCAGCAGCCAGGGGGGGCGCGAGCAGGGCGGGGAGCTGTTTTTT.